This TCR beta chain appears in the sequencing data of a study of human T cells and chemical hapten exposure. TCRdb independently ran MiXCR on the RACE reads; one entry per CDR3 protein. The top ten hold 2% to 2.5% of the sample, which has about 380,000 distinct CDR3 sequences, roughly 4.8% seen once. CDR3 length: 17 amino acids. Germline lookup yields CDR1 SGHAT and CDR2 FQNNGV. The J segment lost 3 bases and the V segment lost 3 bases, leaving 9 bases of the junction unmatched. Time point meaning: patch test 1, 2 weeks after DPC sensitization. Treatment given: therapeutic diphenylcyclopropenone sensitization with weekly scalp DPC.

This receptor was obtained from a woman in her fifties or sixties with alopecia areata. Some clones in this sample may be carry-over from other donors' samples. The sequencing here drew on whole blood, taken in connection with sensitization to the hapten diphenylcyclopropenone (DPC). The chain links TRBV11-2 to TRBJ2-3; 10 positions match TRBD2. CDR3 sequence: CASSFPLKLAGTDTQYF. The CDR3 DNA follows: TGTGCCAGCAGCTTCCCGCTTAAACTAGCGGGAACAGATACGCAGTATTTT.